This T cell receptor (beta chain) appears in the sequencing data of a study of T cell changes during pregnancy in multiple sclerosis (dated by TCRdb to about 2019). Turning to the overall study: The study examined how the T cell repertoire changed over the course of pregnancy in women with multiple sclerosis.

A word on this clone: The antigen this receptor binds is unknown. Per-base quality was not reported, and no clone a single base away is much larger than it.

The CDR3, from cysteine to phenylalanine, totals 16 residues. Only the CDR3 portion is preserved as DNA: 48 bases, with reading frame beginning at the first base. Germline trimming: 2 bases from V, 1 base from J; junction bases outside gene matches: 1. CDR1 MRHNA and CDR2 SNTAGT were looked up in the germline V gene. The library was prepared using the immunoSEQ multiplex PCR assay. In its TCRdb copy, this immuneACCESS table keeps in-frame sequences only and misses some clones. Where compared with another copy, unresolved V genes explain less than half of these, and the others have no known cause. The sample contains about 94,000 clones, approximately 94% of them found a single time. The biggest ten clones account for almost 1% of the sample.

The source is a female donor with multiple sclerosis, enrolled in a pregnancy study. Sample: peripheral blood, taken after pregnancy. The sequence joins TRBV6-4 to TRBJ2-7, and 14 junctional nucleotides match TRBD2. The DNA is TGTGCCAGCAGTGACCGGACTAGCGGGAGGTCCTACGAGCAGTACTTC. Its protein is CASSDRTSGRSYEQYF.